The present T cell receptor (beta chain) was sequenced within a study of T cells in Graves' hyperthyroidism and ophthalmopathy. This clonotype was detected many times. As yet, its antigen is unknown. Clinical Activity Scores of at least 3, NOSPECS grades of at least 4 and durations under 3 months characterized ophthalmopathy patients. A patient was excluded if there was uncontrolled infection, other autoimmune disease, pregnancy or lactation. Germline CDR1 SGHTA, CDR2 FQGNSA. The CDR3 is made up of 14 amino acids. Between the trimmed V and J ends, which lost 1 base and 5 bases, there was a span of 11 bases. Study-wide findings and caveats: Most thyroid clonotypes expanded above 0.001 were also detected in blood.

Amplified TCR beta CDR3 regions derived from RNA transcripts. Researchers ran a first-round RT-PCR on the TCR CDR3 using the HTBI primer set. TCRdb recomputed calls from the multiplex PCR reads with MiXCR, one row per CDR3 protein. The sample consists of a few hundred thousand distinct CDR3 sequences, approximately 17% of them appearing once. The gene calls are TRBV7-2 and TRBJ1-1; weak D call: TRBD1 (5 bases). The material sequenced was blood. The clonotype was recovered from a woman aged 55-69 years with Graves' ophthalmopathy. CDR3 nucleotides: TGTGCCAGCAGCTTAGTGGGGGTGGAGACTGAAGCTTTCTTT. The encoded protein is CASSLVGVETEAFF.